The next 5 T cell receptor beta chains were all read from a single sample in a study of blood T cell repertoires in COVID-19. Data came from immunoSEQ multiplex PCR; TCRdb stores just in-frame clones and leaves some out. In the table there are approximately 300,000 clones, 87% of which are singletons. The sample consisted of PBMCs or T cells enriched from blood (not recorded which). Receptors were obtained from a woman in her 30s who had recovered from COVID-19.

The chain carries TRBV30 and TRBJ1-2, with TRBD1 matching over 9 bases. V shed 1 base and J 3 bases; nucleotides not matched to a gene: 6. Looked up from germline, CDR1 is GTSNPN and CDR2 is SVGIG (reference sequence). The CDR3 is 15 residues long. DNA for the CDR3: TGTGCCTGGAGTGGCGGGACAGGGCATTACTATGGCTACACCTTC. This translates into CAWSGGTGHYYGYTF.

The chain combines TRBV6-2 or TRBV6-3 with TRBJ1-1; tentative D call: TRBD1 (6 bases). This CDR3 spans 14 amino acids. Trimming shortened V by 1 base and J by 10 bases, and 16 bases separated the two germline ends. CDR1 is MNHEY, CDR2 SVGEGT, per germline. DNA of the CDR3: TGTGCCAGCAGTTACTTCCCATCCCTAGGGGGAGCTTTCTTT. It encodes CASSYFPSLGGAFF.

This clone turned up a few times. CDR3 sequence reads: CASSPTGRDTEAFF. CDR3 bases: TGTGCCAGCAGCCCGACCGGGAGAGACACTGAAGCTTTCTTT. The chain recombines TRBV7-9 with TRBJ1-1; no firm D call. This CDR3 spans 14 amino acids. Between the trimmed V and J ends, which lost 5 bases and 3 bases, there was a span of 13 bases. CDR1 and CDR2 from the germline V gene are SEHNR and FQNEAQ (reference sequence).

This clone has a single count. CDR3 in DNA: TGTGCCAGCTCTCGTGGGACAGCGCCCGGAATAGCCAAAAACATTCAGTACTTC. Translated: CASSRGTAPGIAKNIQYF. This rearrangement joins TRBV19 to TRBJ2-4; 7 positions match TRBD1. The CDR3 has 18 amino acids. The ends lost 9 bases at V and 0 bases at J; junction bases unmatched: 17. Looked up from germline, CDR1 is LNHDA and CDR2 is SQIVND (reference sequence).

The chain is built from TRBV2 and TRBJ2-1; D call uncertain. CDR1 is SNHLY, CDR2 FYNNEI, per germline. The CDR3 consists of 14 residues. The V and J ends lost 7 bases and 1 base respectively, with 11 bases between them. The CDR3 bases are TGTGCCAGCAATCTAGGAAGGTCCTACAATGAGCAGTTCTTC. Translated: CASNLGRSYNEQFF.